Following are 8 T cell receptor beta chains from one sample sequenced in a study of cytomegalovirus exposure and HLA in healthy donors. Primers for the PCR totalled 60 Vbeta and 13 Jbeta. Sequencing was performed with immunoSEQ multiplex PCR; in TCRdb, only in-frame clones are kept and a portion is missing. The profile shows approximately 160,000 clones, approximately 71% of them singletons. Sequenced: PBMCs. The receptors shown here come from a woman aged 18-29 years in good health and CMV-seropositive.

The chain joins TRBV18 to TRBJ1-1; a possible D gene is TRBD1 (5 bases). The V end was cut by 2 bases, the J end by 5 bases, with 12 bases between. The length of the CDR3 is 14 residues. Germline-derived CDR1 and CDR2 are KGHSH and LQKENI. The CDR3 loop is CASSPSGTRTEAFF. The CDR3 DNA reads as TGTGCCAGCTCACCATCGGGGACTCGGACTGAAGCTTTCTTT.

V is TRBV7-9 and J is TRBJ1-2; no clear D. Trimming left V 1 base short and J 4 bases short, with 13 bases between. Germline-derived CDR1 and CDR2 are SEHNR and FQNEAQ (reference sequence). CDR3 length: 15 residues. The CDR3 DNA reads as TGTGCCAGCAGCTTAGTCGAGGGATTTCTCTATGGCTACACCTTC. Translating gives CASSLVEGFLYGYTF.

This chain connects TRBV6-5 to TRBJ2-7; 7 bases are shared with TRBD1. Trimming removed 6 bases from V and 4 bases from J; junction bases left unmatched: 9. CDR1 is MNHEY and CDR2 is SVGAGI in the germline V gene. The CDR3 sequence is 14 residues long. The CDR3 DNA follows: TGTGCCAGCAGGTCGGGACAGAACCCATACGAGCAGTACTTC. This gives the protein CASRSGQNPYEQYF.

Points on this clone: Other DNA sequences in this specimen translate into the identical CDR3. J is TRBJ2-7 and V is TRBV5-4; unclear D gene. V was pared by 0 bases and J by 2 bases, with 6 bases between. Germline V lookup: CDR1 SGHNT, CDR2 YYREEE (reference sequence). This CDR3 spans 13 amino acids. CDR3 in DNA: TGTGCCAGCAGCTTGGGCACTACCTACGAGCAGTACTTC. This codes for CASSLGTTYEQYF.

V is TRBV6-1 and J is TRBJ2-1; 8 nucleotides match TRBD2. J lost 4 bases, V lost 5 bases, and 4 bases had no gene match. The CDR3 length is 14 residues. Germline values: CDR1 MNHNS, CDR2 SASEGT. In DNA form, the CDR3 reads TGTGCCAGCAGTCGCACTAGCGGATACAATGAGCAGTTCTTC. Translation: CASSRTSGYNEQFF.

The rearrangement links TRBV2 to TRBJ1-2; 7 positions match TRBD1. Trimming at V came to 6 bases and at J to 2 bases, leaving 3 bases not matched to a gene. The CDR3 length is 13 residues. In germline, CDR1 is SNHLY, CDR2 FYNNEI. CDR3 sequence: CASSRDSNYGYTF. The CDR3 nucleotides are TGTGCCAGCAGCCGGGACAGCAACTATGGCTACACCTTC.

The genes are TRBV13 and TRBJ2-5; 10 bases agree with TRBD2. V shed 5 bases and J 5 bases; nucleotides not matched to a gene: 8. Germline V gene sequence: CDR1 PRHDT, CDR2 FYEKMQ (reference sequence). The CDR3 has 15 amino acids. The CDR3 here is CASSLAGAPHETQYF. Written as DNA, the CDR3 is TGTGCCAGCAGCCTAGCGGGAGCTCCCCACGAGACCCAGTACTTC.

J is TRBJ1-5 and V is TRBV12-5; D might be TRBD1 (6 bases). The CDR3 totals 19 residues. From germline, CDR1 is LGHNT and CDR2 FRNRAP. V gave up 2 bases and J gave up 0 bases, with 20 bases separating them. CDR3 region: CASGLPHPQGLSSNQPQHF. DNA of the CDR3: TGTGCTAGTGGTTTGCCGCATCCACAGGGTTTGAGTAGCAATCAGCCCCAGCATTTT.